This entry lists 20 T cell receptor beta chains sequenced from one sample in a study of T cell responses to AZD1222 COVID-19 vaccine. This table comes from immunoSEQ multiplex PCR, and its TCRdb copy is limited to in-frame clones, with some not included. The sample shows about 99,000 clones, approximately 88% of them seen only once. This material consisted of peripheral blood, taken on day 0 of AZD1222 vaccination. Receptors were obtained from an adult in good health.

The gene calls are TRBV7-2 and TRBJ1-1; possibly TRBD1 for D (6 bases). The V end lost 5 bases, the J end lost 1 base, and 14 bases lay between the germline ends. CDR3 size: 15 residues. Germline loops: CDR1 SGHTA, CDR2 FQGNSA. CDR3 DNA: TGTGCCAGCAGCCCTCTAAGGGGGGGGAACACTGAAGCTTTCTTT. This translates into CASSPLRGGNTEAFF.

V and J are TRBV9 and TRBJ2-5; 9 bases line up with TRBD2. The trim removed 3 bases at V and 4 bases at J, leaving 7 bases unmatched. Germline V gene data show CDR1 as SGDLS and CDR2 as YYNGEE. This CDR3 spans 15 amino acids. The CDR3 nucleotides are TGTGCCAGCAGCGCAGGGACTAGCTGGAGAGAGACCCAGTACTTC. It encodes CASSAGTSWRETQYF. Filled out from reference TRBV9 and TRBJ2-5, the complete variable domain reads DSGVTQTPKHLITATGQRVTLRCSPRSGDLSVYWYQQSLDQGLQFLIQYYNGEERAKGNILERFSAQQFPDLHSELNLSSLELGDSALYFCASSAGTSWRETQYFGPGTRLLVL.

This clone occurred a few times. The CDR3 sequence: CASSDSGASSYEQYF. CDR3 DNA sequence: TGTGCCAGTAGTGACAGCGGGGCTAGCTCCTACGAGCAGTACTTC. The chain joins TRBV19 to TRBJ2-7; 7 nucleotides line up with TRBD2. V dropped 5 bases and J dropped 0; count of bases not matched to a gene: 7. The germline V gene has CDR1 LNHDA and CDR2 SQIVND (reference sequence). The CDR3 length is 15 residues.

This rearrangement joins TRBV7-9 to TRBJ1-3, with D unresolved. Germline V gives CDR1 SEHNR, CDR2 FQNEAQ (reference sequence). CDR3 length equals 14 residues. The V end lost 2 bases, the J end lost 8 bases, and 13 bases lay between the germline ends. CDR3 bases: TGTGCCAGCAGCTTATCGGCCCCTGGTGACACCATATATTTT. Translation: CASSLSAPGDTIYF.

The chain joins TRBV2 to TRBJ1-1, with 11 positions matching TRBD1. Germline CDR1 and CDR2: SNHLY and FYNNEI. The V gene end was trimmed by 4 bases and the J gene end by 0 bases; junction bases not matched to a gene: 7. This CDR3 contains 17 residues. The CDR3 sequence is CASSGGTGGALNTEAFF. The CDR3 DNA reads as TGTGCCAGCAGTGGTGGGACAGGGGGGGCTTTGAACACTGAAGCTTTCTTT.

In DNA form, the CDR3 reads TGTGCCAGCAGCCAAGGGGCAGGGAACTATGGCTACACCTTC. Its protein is CASSQGAGNYGYTF. This chain connects TRBV3-1 (or the pseudogene TRBV3-2) to TRBJ1-2, with D possibly TRBD1 on 5 matching bases. V was clipped by 1 base and J by 2 bases, with 8 bases between them. This CDR3 comprises 14 residues. Germline V gives CDR1 LGHDT, CDR2 YNNKEL (reference sequence).

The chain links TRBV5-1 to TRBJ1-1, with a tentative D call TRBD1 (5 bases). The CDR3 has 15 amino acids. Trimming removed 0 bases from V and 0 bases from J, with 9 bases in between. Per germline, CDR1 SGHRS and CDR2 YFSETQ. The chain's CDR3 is CASSLVQGVNTEAFF. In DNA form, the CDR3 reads TGCGCCAGCAGCTTGGTGCAGGGAGTGAACACTGAAGCTTTCTTT.

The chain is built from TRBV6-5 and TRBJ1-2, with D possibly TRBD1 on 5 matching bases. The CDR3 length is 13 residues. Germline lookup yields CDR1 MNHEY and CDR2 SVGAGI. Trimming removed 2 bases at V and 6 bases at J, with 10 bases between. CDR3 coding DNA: TGTGCCAGCAGTTACCCAGGGTCGAATGGCTACACCTTC. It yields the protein CASSYPGSNGYTF.

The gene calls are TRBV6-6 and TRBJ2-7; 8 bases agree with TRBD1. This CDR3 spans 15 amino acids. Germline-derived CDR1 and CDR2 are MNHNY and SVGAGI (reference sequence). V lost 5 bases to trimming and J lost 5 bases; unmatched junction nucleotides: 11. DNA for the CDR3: TGTGCCAGCAGTACGACGACAGGGGTTGGGAACGAGCAGTACTTC. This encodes CASSTTTGVGNEQYF.

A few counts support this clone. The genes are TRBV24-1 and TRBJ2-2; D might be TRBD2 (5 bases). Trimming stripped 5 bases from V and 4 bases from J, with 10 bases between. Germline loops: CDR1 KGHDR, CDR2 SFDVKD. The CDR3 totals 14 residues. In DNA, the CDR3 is TGTGCCACCAGTGGCTCGGCGGGCACCGGGGAGCTGTTTTTT. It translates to CATSGSAGTGELFF.

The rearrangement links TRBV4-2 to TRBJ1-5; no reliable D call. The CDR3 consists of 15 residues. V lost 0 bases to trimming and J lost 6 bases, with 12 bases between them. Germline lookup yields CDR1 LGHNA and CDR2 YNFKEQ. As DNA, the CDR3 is TGTGCCAGCAGCCAAGATCACAGAGGCAGTCAGCCCCAGCATTTT. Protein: CASSQDHRGSQPQHF.

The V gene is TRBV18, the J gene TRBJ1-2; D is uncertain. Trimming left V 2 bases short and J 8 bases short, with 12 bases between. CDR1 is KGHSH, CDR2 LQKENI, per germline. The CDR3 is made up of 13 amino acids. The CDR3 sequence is CASSPRRPWGYTF. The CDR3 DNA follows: TGTGCCAGCTCACCAAGGCGTCCTTGGGGCTACACCTTC.

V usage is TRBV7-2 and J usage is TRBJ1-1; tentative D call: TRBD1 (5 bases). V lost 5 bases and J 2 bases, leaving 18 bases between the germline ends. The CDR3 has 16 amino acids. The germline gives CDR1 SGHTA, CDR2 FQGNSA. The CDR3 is CASSLGMGRDNTEAFF. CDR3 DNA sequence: TGTGCCAGCAGCCTCGGAATGGGCAGGGATAACACTGAAGCTTTCTTT.

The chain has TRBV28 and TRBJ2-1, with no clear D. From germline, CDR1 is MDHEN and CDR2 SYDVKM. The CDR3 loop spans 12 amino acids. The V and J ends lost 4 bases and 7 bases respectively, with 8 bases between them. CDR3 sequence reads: CASSYEKNEQFF. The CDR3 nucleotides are TGTGCCAGCAGTTATGAGAAAAATGAGCAGTTCTTC.

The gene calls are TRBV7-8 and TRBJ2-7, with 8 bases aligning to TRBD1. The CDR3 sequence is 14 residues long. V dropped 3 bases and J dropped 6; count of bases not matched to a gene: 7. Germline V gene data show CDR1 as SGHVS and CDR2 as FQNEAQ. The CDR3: CASSFTDRVGEQYF. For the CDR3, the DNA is TGTGCCAGCAGCTTTACGGACAGGGTAGGCGAGCAGTACTTC.

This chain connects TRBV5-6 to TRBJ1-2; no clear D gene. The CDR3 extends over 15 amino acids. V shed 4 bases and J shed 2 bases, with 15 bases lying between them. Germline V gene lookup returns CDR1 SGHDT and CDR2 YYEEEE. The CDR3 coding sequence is TGTGCCAGCAGCCCCATTGATCAGGACAACTATGGCTACACCTTC. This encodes CASSPIDQDNYGYTF.

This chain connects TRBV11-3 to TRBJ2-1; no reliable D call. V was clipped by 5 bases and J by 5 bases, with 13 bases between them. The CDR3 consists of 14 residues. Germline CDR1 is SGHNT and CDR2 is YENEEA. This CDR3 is CASSSMSLDNEQFF. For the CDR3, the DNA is TGTGCCAGCAGCAGTATGTCCCTAGACAATGAGCAGTTCTTC.

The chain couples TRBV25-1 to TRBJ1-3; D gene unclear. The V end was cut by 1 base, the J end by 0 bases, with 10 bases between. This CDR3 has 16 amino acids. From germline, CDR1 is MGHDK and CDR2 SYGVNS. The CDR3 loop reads CASSESGLYSGNTIYF. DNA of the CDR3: TGTGCCAGCAGTGAATCCGGGCTCTACTCTGGAAACACCATATATTTT. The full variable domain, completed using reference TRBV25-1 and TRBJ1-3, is EADIYQTPRYLVIGTGKKITLECSQTMGHDKMYWYQQDPGMELHLIHYSYGVNSTEKGDLSSESTVSRIRTEHFPLTLESARPSHTSQYLCASSESGLYSGNTIYFGEGSWLTVV.

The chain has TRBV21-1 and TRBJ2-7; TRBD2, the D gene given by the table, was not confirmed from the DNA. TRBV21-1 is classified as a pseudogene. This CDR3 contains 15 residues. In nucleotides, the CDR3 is TGTGCCAGCAGCAAAGGCTGGATAAAAGACTGGGAGCAGTACTTC. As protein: CASSKGWIKDWEQYF.

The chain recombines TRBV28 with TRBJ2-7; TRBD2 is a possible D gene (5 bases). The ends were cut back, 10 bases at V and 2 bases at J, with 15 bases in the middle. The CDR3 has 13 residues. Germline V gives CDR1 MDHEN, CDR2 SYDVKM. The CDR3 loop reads CAITNPGTYEQYF. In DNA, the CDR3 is TGTGCCATCACCAACCCGGGAACCTACGAGCAGTACTTC.